Below, 22 T cell receptor beta chains from the same sample are listed, as sequenced in a study of glioma-infiltrating T cells after dendritic cell vaccination. Here immunoSEQ multiplex PCR was the method, and the copy in TCRdb shows in-frame clones only, minus some. The data hold tens of thousands of clones, with about 76% observed a single time. Sequencing used blood, obtained before dendritic cell vaccination. The receptor set was obtained from a human donor with glioblastoma.

CDR3 region: CASSLENQAAGPNTEAFF. In DNA form, the CDR3 reads TGTGCCAGCAGCTTAGAAAACCAAGCAGCGGGGCCGAACACTGAAGCTTTCTTT. The chain couples TRBV11-2 to TRBJ1-1, with D perhaps TRBD1 (5 bases). V shed 0 bases and J shed 1 base, with 18 bases lying between them. In germline, CDR1 is SGHAT, CDR2 FQNNGV. CDR3 size: 18 residues.

CDR3 in amino acids: CASSPSGIRQATEAFF. The CDR3 nucleotides are TGTGCCAGCTCACCGTCAGGGATCAGGCAAGCGACTGAAGCTTTCTTT. This chain joins TRBV18 and TRBJ1-1; D might be TRBD1 (5 bases). V was trimmed by 3 bases and J by 5 bases, leaving 19 bases between them. Germline CDR1 KGHSH, CDR2 LQKENI. The CDR3 runs to 16 residues.

This clone occurred once. The chain is built from TRBV4-2 and TRBJ1-2; unclear D gene. Germline CDR1 is LGHNA and CDR2 is YNFKEQ. V was pared by 2 bases and J by 8 bases, with 15 bases between. CDR3 size: 14 residues. This CDR3 is CASSQSLGPDGYTF. The CDR3, as DNA: TGTGCCAGCAGCCAATCCCTGGGCCCAGACGGCTACACCTTC.

This clone has a handful of counts. This chain connects TRBV19 to TRBJ1-2; unclear D gene. The CDR3 is made up of 14 amino acids. V lost 8 bases to trimming and J lost 7 bases, with 20 bases between them. The germline V gene has CDR1 LNHDA and CDR2 SQIVND (reference sequence). The CDR3 region has the DNA TGTGCCAGTCCTGGAGCACGAATCATCCTTGGCTACACCTTC. Its translation: CASPGARIILGYTF.

The V gene is TRBV11-2, the J gene TRBJ2-2; TRBD2 might be the D (5 bases). There are 15 residues in the CDR3. Trimming removed 5 bases from V and 7 bases from J, with 17 bases in between. Germline V gene data show CDR1 as SGHAT and CDR2 as FQNNGV. The CDR3 sequence: CASSTPSLAFGELFF. As DNA, the CDR3 is TGTGCCAGCAGCACGCCCTCCCTAGCATTCGGGGAGCTGTTTTTT.

The chain is built from TRBV25-1 and TRBJ1-4, with D perhaps matching TRBD1 (5 bases). Trimming pared 3 bases from V and 8 bases from J, leaving 13 bases between. The germline V gene has CDR1 MGHDK and CDR2 SYGVNS. The CDR3 spans 14 residues. Here the CDR3 reads CASSEARGDEKLFF. CDR3 nucleotides: TGTGCCAGCAGTGAGGCCCGGGGGGACGAAAAACTGTTTTTT.

V and J are TRBV5-8 and TRBJ1-1; the D gene is possibly TRBD1 (5 bases). Germline assignment: CDR1 SGHTS and CDR2 YDEGEE. Trimming pared 5 bases from V and 1 base from J, leaving 9 bases between. CDR3 length: 13 residues. The DNA of the CDR3 is TGTGCCAGCAGTCATGACAGGAACACTGAAGCTTTCTTT. This translates into CASSHDRNTEAFF.

This chain uses TRBV6-6 with TRBJ1-5; D remains ambiguous. Germline V gene data show CDR1 as MNHNY and CDR2 as SVGAGI (reference sequence). The CDR3 has 15 residues. Trimming left V 0 bases short and J 0 bases short, with 6 bases between. The CDR3 nucleotides read TGTGCCAGCAGTTACTCACACAATAGCAATCAGCCCCAGCATTTT. This codes for CASSYSHNSNQPQHF.

CDR3: CASGRSMENTEAFF. The CDR3 region has the DNA TGTGCCAGCGGGAGGAGTATGGAGAACACTGAAGCTTTCTTT. This chain connects TRBV6-5 to TRBJ1-1; D gene unclear. V was trimmed by 8 bases and J by 1 base, leaving 14 bases between them. Germline V gene sequence: CDR1 MNHEY, CDR2 SVGAGI. This CDR3 is 14 amino acids long.

The genes are TRBV4-1 and TRBJ1-3; D is ambiguous. From germline, CDR1 is MGHRA and CDR2 YSYEKL. The length of the CDR3 is 16 residues. V was shortened by 0 bases and J by 1 base, with 10 bases between the two germline ends. The CDR3 here is CASSQDKRVSGNTIYF. Written as DNA, the CDR3 is TGCGCCAGCAGCCAAGATAAGAGGGTATCTGGAAACACCATATATTTT.

This chain's CDR3 is CASSRDTSQAFF. As DNA, the CDR3 is TGTGCCAGCAGCCGCGACACTTCCCAAGCTTTCTTT. V is TRBV5-6 and J is TRBJ1-1; no firm D call. The length of the CDR3 is 12 residues. Trimming removed 4 bases from V and 9 bases from J, with 13 bases in between. Germline V gene lookup returns CDR1 SGHDT and CDR2 YYEEEE.

This sequence joins TRBV5-1 and TRBJ1-1; the D gene is possibly TRBD1 (5 bases). The germline V and J ends were trimmed by 3 bases and 4 bases, with 13 bases remaining between them. The length of the CDR3 is 14 residues. Germline-derived CDR1 and CDR2 are SGHRS and YFSETQ. Here the CDR3 DNA reads TGCGCCAGCAGCTGGTGGGGTCAGGGCACTGAAGCTTTCTTT. Protein: CASSWWGQGTEAFF.

This clone was observed a few times. V gene TRBV4-3 combines with J gene TRBJ2-2; D may be TRBD2 (5 bases). Germline V lookup: CDR1 LGHNA, CDR2 YSLEER. Trimming stripped 4 bases from V and 6 bases from J, with 9 bases between. CDR3 length: 13 amino acids. The chain's CDR3 is CASSLEEAGELFF. The CDR3 bases are TGCGCCAGCAGCCTTGAGGAGGCCGGGGAGCTGTTTTTT.

The chain combines TRBV2 with TRBJ1-3; 8 bases line up with TRBD1. Germline V gene sequence: CDR1 SNHLY, CDR2 FYNNEI. This CDR3 region has 12 residues. Trimming at V came to 5 bases and at J to 8 bases, leaving 2 bases not matched to a gene. The CDR3 is CASSNRGDTIYF. In DNA form, the CDR3 reads TGTGCCAGCAGTAACAGGGGGGACACCATATATTTT.

J is TRBJ1-1 and V is TRBV6-5; D remains unclear. The CDR3 has 12 residues. V was cut by 6 bases and J by 4 bases, with 9 bases left in between. Per the germline V gene, CDR1 is MNHEY and CDR2 is SVGAGI. The chain's CDR3 is CASRTPFTEAFF. DNA of the CDR3: TGTGCCAGCAGAACACCTTTCACTGAAGCTTTCTTT.

The J gene is TRBJ1-1, the V gene TRBV7-9; TRBD1 matches 7 bases. CDR1 SEHNR and CDR2 FQNEAQ come from the germline V gene (reference sequence). This CDR3 region has 15 residues. V was pared by 5 bases and J by 3 bases, with 9 bases of the junction left unmatched. CDR3 in amino acids: CASSPTGAWDTEAFF. The CDR3 DNA reads TGTGCCAGCAGCCCAACAGGGGCCTGGGACACTGAAGCTTTCTTT.

This clone was seen a few times. The rearrangement links TRBV6-1 to TRBJ1-1; D gene uncertain. V was shortened by 8 bases and J by 7 bases, with 14 bases between the two germline ends. Germline values: CDR1 MNHNS, CDR2 SASEGT. This CDR3 is built from 12 residues. CDR3 nucleotide sequence: TGTGCCAGCCGATCGGTAGGAGGTGAAGCTTTCTTT. This codes for CASRSVGGEAFF.

This chain uses TRBV7-3 with TRBJ1-4, with a possible D match to TRBD1 (5 bases). The CDR3 sequence is 13 residues long. Between the trimmed V and J ends, which lost 5 bases and 8 bases, there was a span of 12 bases. Germline values: CDR1 SGHTA, CDR2 FQGTGA. The CDR3 region has the DNA TGTGCCAGCAGCCCGGACCAGGGAGAAAAACTGTTTTTT. It translates to CASSPDQGEKLFF.

V gene TRBV15 combines with J gene TRBJ2-5; the match to TRBD2 covers 12 bases. Germline CDR1 LNHNV, CDR2 YYDKDF (reference sequence). The CDR3 length is 16 residues. V was clipped by 5 bases and J by 2 bases; unmatched bases: 6. The CDR3 coding sequence is TGTGCCACCAGCGTTCAACTAGCGGGGGGACAAGAGACCCAGTACTTC. Protein product: CATSVQLAGGQETQYF.

The rearrangement joins TRBV5-4 to TRBJ2-7, with 12 bases aligning to TRBD1. Germline V gives CDR1 SGHNT, CDR2 YYREEE (reference sequence). This CDR3 spans 15 amino acids. J was trimmed by 5 bases and V by 0 bases; bases with no gene match: 3. The CDR3 sequence: CASSLVGTGGDEQYF. CDR3 sequence (DNA): TGTGCCAGCAGCTTGGTGGGGACAGGGGGCGACGAGCAGTACTTC.

The chain links TRBV6-5 to TRBJ1-1, with TRBD1 matching 8 bases. The CDR3 is 15 amino acids. V dropped 2 bases and J dropped 5; count of bases not matched to a gene: 7. The germline CDR1 and CDR2 sequences are MNHEY and SVGAGI. CDR3 in DNA: TGTGCCAGCAGTTACGAGACAGGGGTGGAGACTGAAGCTTTCTTT. Its protein is CASSYETGVETEAFF.

The gene calls are TRBV2 and TRBJ1-5; D is possibly TRBD1 (6 bases). The germline V gene encodes CDR1 SNHLY and CDR2 FYNNEI. Deletions cut 0 bases from V and 4 bases from J, with 13 bases between. The CDR3 spans 16 residues. This chain's CDR3 is CASSEAVGGRNQPQHF. The CDR3 DNA reads TGTGCCAGCAGTGAAGCGGTAGGGGGAAGGAATCAGCCCCAGCATTTT.